Below are 24 T cell receptor beta chains sequenced from a single sample in a study of blood T cell repertoires in COVID-19. Libraries were prepared by immunoSEQ multiplex PCR; TCRdb keeps only in-frame clonotypes and omits some of them. The sample includes 250,000 to 300,000 clones, 80% to 90% of them seen just once. The sample consisted of peripheral blood. The source is a woman in her seventies with acute or convalescent COVID-19.

There are a few counts of this clone. V and J are TRBV5-1 and TRBJ1-1; 7 positions match TRBD1. The germline CDR1 and CDR2 sequences are SGHRS and YFSETQ. Trimming took 5 bases from V and 1 from J; bases not matched to a gene: 5. The CDR3 runs 14 residues. The CDR3 DNA sequence: TGCGCCAGCAGGCCTTCAGGGGGGAACACTGAAGCTTTCTTT. It is translated as CASRPSGGNTEAFF.

This clone appeared many times. The V gene is TRBV4-1, the J gene TRBJ1-1; D call uncertain. Germline CDR1 MGHRA, CDR2 YSYEKL. V was pared by 3 bases and J by 1 base, with 12 bases between. The CDR3 sequence is 15 residues long. The chain's CDR3 is CASSHGPSGNTEAFF. CDR3 coding DNA: TGCGCCAGCAGCCATGGCCCCTCAGGGAACACTGAAGCTTTCTTT.

The chain couples TRBV9 to TRBJ2-7; D is possibly TRBD1 (6 bases). Germline loops: CDR1 SGDLS, CDR2 YYNGEE. V was clipped by 0 bases and J by 0 bases, with 10 bases between them. The CDR3 is made up of 15 amino acids. Here the CDR3 DNA reads TGTGCCAGCAGCGTAGATCAGGGGAGCTCCTACGAGCAGTACTTC. It yields the protein CASSVDQGSSYEQYF.

This clone was counted only a few times. The V call is TRBV2, the J call TRBJ2-3; possibly TRBD1 for D (5 bases). The CDR3 loop spans 14 amino acids. The V and J ends lost 6 bases and 2 bases respectively, with 12 bases between them. The germline V gene encodes CDR1 SNHLY and CDR2 FYNNEI. CDR3 nucleotide sequence: TGTGCCAGCAGGGCTGACAGCACCACAGATACGCAGTATTTT. Its translation: CASRADSTTDTQYF.

CDR3 in amino acids: CASSWGLETDTQYF. CDR3 nucleotides: TGTGCCAGCAGCTGGGGACTAGAGACAGATACGCAGTATTTT. The chain uses TRBV5-5 and TRBJ2-3, with 8 bases lining up with TRBD2. Germline V gives CDR1 SGHKS, CDR2 YYEKEE (reference sequence). The CDR3 consists of 14 residues. After removal of 3 bases from V and 3 bases from J, the junction contained 3 bases not matched to a gene.

This sequence joins TRBV7-9 and TRBJ2-1; a weak D match, TRBD2 (6 bases). This CDR3 region has 16 residues. CDR1 is SEHNR and CDR2 is FQNEAQ in the germline V gene (reference sequence). The ends were cut back, 1 base at V and 0 bases at J, with 10 bases in the middle. The CDR3, as DNA: TGTGCCAGCAGCTTAGGGGGGGTCATCTCCTACAATGAGCAGTTCTTC. Translation gives CASSLGGVISYNEQFF.

DNA for the CDR3: TGCGCCAGCAGCCCCCTCGGGAGGGCGGGGAGCAATGAGCAGTTCTTC. It codes for CASSPLGRAGSNEQFF. The chain uses TRBV5-1 and TRBJ2-1; 8 bases are shared with TRBD2. CDR1 SGHRS and CDR2 YFSETQ come from the germline V gene. The ends lost 4 bases at V and 6 bases at J; junction bases unmatched: 12. The CDR3 length is 16 residues.

This chain connects TRBV6-1 to TRBJ1-2; D is possibly TRBD1 (6 bases). The CDR3 runs to 12 residues. Germline V gene data show CDR1 as MNHNS and CDR2 as SASEGT. Trimming cost V 2 bases and J 10 bases, with 11 bases left between them. The CDR3 is CASSENRDSYTF. CDR3 nucleotides: TGTGCCAGCAGTGAAAACAGGGATTCCTACACCTTC.

The genes are TRBV6-5 and TRBJ1-6, with 11 positions matching TRBD1. CDR3 length: 15 amino acids. Losses at the gene ends were 4 bases for V and 9 bases for J; bases not matched to a gene: 5. Germline values: CDR1 MNHEY, CDR2 SVGAGI. The DNA for the CDR3 is TGTGCCAGCAGTTCCAAAGGACAGGGGGCTTCACCCCTCCACTTT. Its translation is CASSSKGQGASPLHF.

The rearrangement uses TRBV7-9 and TRBJ2-3; D is unclear. Trimming shortened V by 5 bases and J by 1 base, and 22 bases separated the two germline ends. The CDR3 runs 18 residues. Germline CDR1 SEHNR, CDR2 FQNEAQ (reference sequence). The CDR3, as DNA: TGTGCCAGCAGCCCCAATGTGAAATCGAGAGCCCGCACAGATACGCAGTATTTT. It specifies CASSPNVKSRARTDTQYF.

This chain uses TRBV5-5 with TRBJ1-2; D unresolved. V dropped 0 bases and J dropped 1 base, with 7 bases sitting between them. The CDR3 has 14 amino acids. Per germline, CDR1 SGHKS and CDR2 YYEKEE (reference sequence). The CDR3 region is CASSLDGDNYGYTF. CDR3 bases: TGTGCCAGCAGCTTGGACGGGGATAACTATGGCTACACCTTC.

The chain has TRBV6-5 and TRBJ1-1; 9 bases map to TRBD1. This CDR3 has 14 amino acids. Germline-derived CDR1 and CDR2 are MNHEY and SVGAGI. V trimming: 5 bases; J trimming: 5 bases; junction bases outside the gene matches: 6. The CDR3 sequence: CASSPTGGVTEAFF. CDR3 DNA: TGTGCCAGCAGTCCCACAGGGGGCGTGACTGAAGCTTTCTTT.

V gene TRBV15 combines with J gene TRBJ2-1; a possible D gene is TRBD2 (5 bases). This CDR3 contains 12 residues. CDR1 is LNHNV, CDR2 YYDKDF, per germline (reference sequence). Trimming removed 4 bases from V and 8 bases from J, with 9 bases in between. The chain's CDR3 is CATSTGVDEQFF. The CDR3, as DNA: TGTGCCACCAGCACCGGGGTAGATGAGCAGTTCTTC.

This clone has a single count. The chain couples TRBV4-2 to TRBJ2-3; the match to TRBD2 covers 12 bases. With 4 bases clipped from V and 3 bases from J, the junction kept 5 bases outside the gene matches. Germline assignment: CDR1 LGHNA and CDR2 YNFKEQ. This CDR3 contains 16 residues. Here the CDR3 DNA reads TGTGCCAGCAGCCCCCGCCTAGCGGGGGGGACAGATACGCAGTATTTT. It codes for CASSPRLAGGTDTQYF.

Concerning this clone itself: In the same sample, other DNA sequences code for this CDR3. The chain couples TRBV11-2 to TRBJ2-7; TRBD1 matches 10 bases. Trimming removed 2 bases from V and 3 bases from J; junction bases left unmatched: 1. CDR3 size: 14 residues. Germline loops: CDR1 SGHAT, CDR2 FQNNGV. The CDR3 is CASSLRTGGYEQYF. DNA of the CDR3: TGTGCCAGCAGCTTACGGACAGGGGGCTACGAGCAGTACTTC.

This chain uses TRBV9 with TRBJ1-2; 7 nucleotides agree with TRBD1. The CDR3 covers 14 residues. Per germline, CDR1 SGDLS and CDR2 YYNGEE. The V and J ends lost 5 bases and 4 bases, in that order; junction bases with no gene match: 8. This chain's CDR3 is CASRSTGLGYGYTF. The CDR3 coding sequence is TGTGCCAGCAGGTCGACAGGGCTAGGCTATGGCTACACCTTC.

The chain employs TRBV2 and TRBJ1-5; possible D gene TRBD1, 6 bases. Trimming pared 4 bases from V and 2 bases from J, leaving 9 bases between. This CDR3 is built from 14 residues. The V gene's germline CDR1 is SNHLY and CDR2 FYNNEI. The CDR3 here is CASSGQAGNQPQHF. The DNA of the CDR3 is TGTGCCAGCAGTGGACAGGCTGGCAATCAGCCCCAGCATTTT.

This clone turned up a few times. Other nucleotide sequences in the sample specify the same CDR3. The J gene is TRBJ2-5, the V gene TRBV5-1; D is perhaps TRBD2 (6 bases). V lost 3 bases and J 5 bases, leaving 11 bases between the germline ends. The CDR3 has 13 residues. CDR1 and CDR2 (germline): SGHRS, YFSETQ. CDR3 protein: CASSSLAGETQYF. The CDR3 DNA reads as TGCGCCAGCAGCTCGCTGGCGGGGGAGACCCAGTACTTC.

The chain is built from TRBV5-1 and TRBJ2-7, with 9 bases that match TRBD1. Germline values: CDR1 SGHRS, CDR2 YFSETQ. This CDR3 region has 14 residues. V trimming: 3 bases; J trimming: 2 bases; junction bases outside the gene matches: 3. CDR3 region: CASSSTGGTYEQYF. The CDR3 nucleotides are TGCGCCAGCAGCTCGACAGGGGGGACCTACGAGCAGTACTTC.

The J gene is TRBJ1-2, the V gene TRBV6-6; D unclear. Germline CDR1 MNHNY, CDR2 SVGAGI (reference sequence). The CDR3 length is 14 residues. Trimming removed 5 bases at V and 2 bases at J, with 12 bases between. CDR3 region: CASSDPAGNYGYTF. The CDR3 DNA is TGTGCCAGCAGTGACCCGGCGGGGAACTATGGCTACACCTTC.

In the case of this clone: One end of the junction does not line up with germline, which may come from a read error. The rearrangement links TRBV5-1 to TRBJ1-2; TRBD1 matches at 9 bases. The CDR3 has 14 residues. The germline V gene has CDR1 SGHRS and CDR2 YFSETQ. CDR3 nucleotide sequence: TGCGCCAGCTCCCCCCCTACAGGGGGCTATGGCTACACCTTT. Translating it yields CASSPPTGGYGYTF.

V gene TRBV10-3 combines with J gene TRBJ2-3; TRBD2 is a possible D gene (5 bases). From germline, CDR1 is ENHRY and CDR2 SYGVKD. This CDR3 spans 14 amino acids. V lost 7 bases and J 4 bases, leaving 15 bases between the germline ends. CDR3 DNA sequence: TGTGCCATCAAATGGACCCCCGGGGCAGATACGCAGTATTTT. Its protein product is CAIKWTPGADTQYF.

This clone was detected only a few times. The rearrangement joins TRBV7-8 to TRBJ2-5; 8 bases fit TRBD2. The CDR3 runs to 16 residues. J gave up 4 bases and V 5 bases, and 12 bases lay outside the gene matches. Germline assignment: CDR1 SGHVS and CDR2 FQNEAQ. The CDR3 DNA is TGTGCCAGCAGCCCCAGTAGCGGGGTGGGGGGAGAGACCCAGTACTTC. This translates into CASSPSSGVGGETQYF.

This chain joins TRBV2 and TRBJ2-7; 8 bases are a match to TRBD2. The V segment lost 7 bases and the J segment 2 bases; nucleotides outside the gene matches: 7. Per the germline V gene, CDR1 is SNHLY and CDR2 is FYNNEI. This CDR3 has 14 residues. The CDR3 coding sequence is TGTGCCAGCATGCGGGGGGCATCCACCTACGAGCAGTACTTC. This encodes CASMRGASTYEQYF. Full variable domain (outside the CDR3, taken from reference TRBV2 and TRBJ2-7): EPEVTQTPSHQVTQMGQEVILRCVPISNHLYFYWYRQILGQKVEFLVSFYNNEISEKSEIFDDQFSVERPDGSNFTLKIRSTKLEDSAMYFCASMRGASTYEQYFGPGTRLTVT.